This T cell receptor beta chain is from a study of CD8 T cells in Susac syndrome. Whole-study findings and limits: Susac-specific public clones in total CD8+ repertoires numbered 15 to 20; in CD8+ TEMRA repertoires, they numbered about five.

Random hexamers were used to reverse transcribe an amount of roughly 0.45 to 1 ug RNA. MiXCR, applied by TCRdb to the immunoSEQ multiplex PCR reads, yields one record per CDR3 protein. The sample lists around 170,000 distinct CDR3 sequences, roughly 94% seen once, with 0.15% to 0.2% in the top ten. Concerning this clonotype itself: What it recognizes is unknown.

The TCR was taken from a human donor with Susac syndrome. The sample comprised CD8+ T cells from PBMCs.

CDR3: CASSPRDLRGSYEQYF. The DNA for the CDR3 is TGTGCCAGCAGCCCCCGGGACTTGCGCGGATCCTACGAGCAGTACTTC. This chain uses TRBV7-2 with TRBJ2-7, with D maybe TRBD2 (6 bases). The germline CDR1 and CDR2 sequences are SGHTA and FQGNSA. The length of the CDR3 is 16 residues. The ends were cut back, 5 bases at V and 1 base at J, with 18 bases in the middle.